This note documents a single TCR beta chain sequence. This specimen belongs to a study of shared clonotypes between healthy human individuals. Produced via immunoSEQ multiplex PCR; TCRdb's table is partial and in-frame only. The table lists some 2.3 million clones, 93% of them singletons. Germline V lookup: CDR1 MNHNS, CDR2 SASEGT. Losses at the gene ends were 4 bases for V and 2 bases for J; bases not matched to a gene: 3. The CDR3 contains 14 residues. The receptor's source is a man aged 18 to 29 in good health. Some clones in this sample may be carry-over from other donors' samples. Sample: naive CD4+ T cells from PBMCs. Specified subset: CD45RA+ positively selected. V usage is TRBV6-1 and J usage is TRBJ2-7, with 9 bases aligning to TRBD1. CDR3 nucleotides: TGTGCCAGCAGTGTAACAGGGGGCCCCTACGAGCAGTACTTC. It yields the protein CASSVTGGPYEQYF.